The 6 T cell receptor beta chains presented below share a single source sample, sequenced in a study of blood T cell repertoires in COVID-19 (dated by TCRdb to about 2020). The library was produced with the immunoSEQ multiplex PCR assay. The source is immuneACCESS, and TCRdb retained only in-frame sequences with V and J called. Part of the clones is not carried over; for the studies checked, unresolved V genes explain less than half of this, and the remainder is unexplained. This sample is represented by 240,000 or so clones; 75% to 85% of them were singletons. Of the sample, under 15% falls within the top ten clones. Sequencing input: peripheral blood. Every receptor here comes from a woman between 55 and 75 years old with active or convalescent COVID-19.

This chain links TRBV4-3 with TRBJ1-4; D gene uncertain. The V gene's germline CDR1 is LGHNA and CDR2 YSLEER. The germline V and J ends were trimmed by 0 bases and 5 bases, with 13 bases remaining between them. The CDR3 is 16 amino acids. CDR3 DNA: TGCGCCAGCAGCCAAGAGGTCGCTTCGCGGAATGAAAAACTGTTTTTT. Its protein product is CASSQEVASRNEKLFF.

The V call is TRBV7-8, the J call TRBJ2-7; unclear D gene. V lost 0 bases to trimming and J lost 2 bases, with 11 bases between them. Germline CDR1 reads SGHVS; CDR2 reads FQNEAQ. The CDR3 loop spans 15 amino acids. The CDR3 sequence: CASSLAGAMTYEQYF. CDR3 nucleotides: TGTGCCAGCAGCTTAGCCGGTGCAATGACCTACGAGCAGTACTTC.

This clone has just one count. The genes are TRBV11-2 and TRBJ2-5, with TRBD2 matching 9 bases. Germline V lookup: CDR1 SGHAT, CDR2 FQNNGV. The junction had 9 bases not matched to a gene; V was cut back by 5 bases and J by 2 bases. This CDR3 has 16 amino acids. This CDR3 is CASSPRGGGAQETQYF. In DNA form, the CDR3 reads TGTGCCAGCAGCCCCCGGGGCGGGGGGGCTCAAGAGACCCAGTACTTC.

The chain employs TRBV6-2 or TRBV6-3 and TRBJ2-3; 14 bases line up with TRBD2. Germline V gene lookup returns CDR1 MNHEY and CDR2 SVGEGT. The V gene end was trimmed by 5 bases and the J gene end by 10 bases; junction bases not matched to a gene: 11. The CDR3 covers 16 residues. This CDR3 reads CASSPRLAGGPGAQYF. The CDR3 coding sequence is TGTGCCAGCAGTCCCAGACTAGCGGGGGGGCCGGGAGCGCAGTATTTT.

This rearrangement joins TRBV7-2 to TRBJ2-1; 10 positions agree with TRBD2. CDR1 is SGHTA and CDR2 is FQGNSA in the germline V gene. The CDR3 is made up of 15 amino acids. J gave up 7 bases and V 5 bases, and 8 bases lay outside the gene matches. The CDR3 region is CASSPVAGGWNEQFF. Written as DNA, the CDR3 is TGTGCCAGCAGCCCCGTAGCGGGGGGCTGGAATGAGCAGTTCTTC.

This chain links TRBV28 with TRBJ1-4, with a weak D call TRBD1 (6 bases). The germline V gene has CDR1 MDHEN and CDR2 SYDVKM. There are 16 residues in the CDR3. Trimming took off 5 bases at V and 7 bases at J, with 20 bases between the two ends. The CDR3 sequence: CASSRPSGARGEKLFF. DNA for the CDR3: TGTGCCAGCAGTCGGCCCTCAGGGGCCAGAGGTGAAAAACTGTTTTTT. The variable domain in full, with the rest retrieved from reference TRBV28 and TRBJ1-4, is DVKVTQSSRYLVKRTGEKVFLECVQDMDHENMFWYRQDPGLGLRLIYFSYDVKMKEKGDIPEGYSVSREKKERFSLILESASTNQTSMYLCASSRPSGARGEKLFFGSGTQLSVL.